This TCR beta chain was identified in a study of blood T cell repertoires in COVID-19. Sequencing used immunoSEQ multiplex PCR; TCRdb keeps in-frame clones, though not all of them. The sample has 380,000 or so clones, roughly four fifths seen once. The sequencing input was peripheral blood. This clonotype originated in a human donor with acute or convalescent COVID-19. The donor label of this sample is uncertain.

CDR3 sequence: CASRGSLANTIYF. In DNA, the CDR3 is TGCGCCAGCAGAGGGAGTTTGGCGAACACCATATATTTT. This chain uses TRBV10-2 with TRBJ1-3; D is unclear. The CDR3 is 13 amino acids. Germline-derived CDR1 and CDR2 are WSHSY and SAAADI. The V end was cut by 6 bases, the J end by 7 bases, with 13 bases between.